This T cell receptor (beta chain) was sequenced during a study of OX40 agonist ivuxolimab in advanced cancers. Sequencing was performed with immunoSEQ multiplex PCR; in TCRdb, only in-frame clones are kept and a portion is missing. The table has 52,000 or so clones, 94% seen once; the top ten hold 12%. J gave up 5 bases and V 5 bases, and 7 bases lay outside the gene matches. Germline CDR1 is LNHDA and CDR2 is SQIVND (reference sequence). This CDR3 has 14 residues. This sequence was found in an adult with an advanced solid tumor such as melanoma, head and neck, liver or kidney cancer. The source material was CD4+ or CD8+ T cells sorted from blood, sampled in a trial of the OX40 agonist ivuxolimab. V and J are TRBV19 and TRBJ2-3, with 7 bases matching TRBD1. Here the CDR3 DNA reads TGTGCCAGTAGTTGGAGGACAGGCGGAGATACGCAGTATTTT. This codes for CASSWRTGGDTQYF.